This TCR beta chain was observed in a study of blood T cell repertoires in COVID-19 (TCRdb year 2020). Notes on the research overall: Samples from collaborators originated in the United States, Italy and Spain and spanned both the acute and convalescent phases of COVID-19. The repertoires were released in a freely available public database meant as a resource for research on the immune response to SARS-CoV-2. Samples were obtained from the ongoing ImmuneRACE study (first 160 participants) and from approximately 1,200 subjects provided by 6 global collaborators. The material from the prospective study consisted of cDNA or gDNA derived from T cells, B-cell-depleted T cells, or PBMCs. A de-identified subject ID, COVID-19 status, age in years and sex were almost always included in the sample metadata. HLA class I and class II types, where available, came from metadata supplied by the sample provider rather than from assay-based typing. Deeply sampled blood TCRbeta repertoires from subjects exposed to, actively infected with, or recovered from COVID-19 were included in the dataset. Study-level results and caveats: Clinical and demographic metadata were provided uncurated, with the amount varying by source and participant.

The germline V gene specifies SGDLS as CDR1 and YYNGEE as CDR2. The junction carries 11 bases between V and J, which are trimmed by 3 bases and 2 bases respectively. Reading from cysteine to phenylalanine, the CDR3 counts 14 amino acids. Of the read, only the CDR3 DNA is kept; its 42 bases are in frame from base 1. TCRbeta CDR3 regions were amplified from genomic DNA using the immunoSEQ Assay, a bias-controlled multiplex PCR. As for the authors' bioinformatics: Within the assay, amplification of reference gene primers was used to estimate how many nucleated cells each sample contained. To quantify the absolute abundance of each unique TCRbeta CDR3 rearrangement, sequence reads were collapsed and filtered. For each sample, productive Simpson clonality was calculated as the square root of Simpson's diversity index over productive rearrangements. TCRdb took over this immuneACCESS table, retaining in-frame rearrangements with V and J assigned. Such tables are incomplete; in checked studies, under half of the missing clones stem from an unresolved V gene, and the remainder is unexplained. V, J and clone size are taken as reported in that table, and D and trimming were inferred from the DNA itself. The sample yields roughly 250,000 clones; roughly four fifths were counted once. 7.4% of the sample lies in the top ten.

Collaborating institutions collected whole blood in K2EDTA tubes following their own protocols. For TCRbeta analysis, collaborators shipped samples as frozen whole blood, isolated PBMCs, or DNA extracted from either of those sample types. Concerning this clone: It has no known antigen specificity. No much larger clone exists at a distance of one base, and base qualities are not known.

The origin of this receptor is a woman in her 50s with acute or convalescent COVID-19. The sample consisted of peripheral blood. The sequence links TRBV9 to TRBJ2-5, with a weak D call of TRBD2 (7 bases match). At the DNA level, the sequence is TGTGCCAGCAGCGAAGGGGGGGGTCAAGAGACCCAGTACTTC. It translates as CASSEGGGQETQYF.